This T cell receptor (beta chain) was captured in a study of naive and memory T cell subsets. Four PCR rounds used nested alpha and beta constant region primers plus the SP2 primer. In TCRdb, the 5' RACE reads were re-called with MiXCR into one record per CDR3 protein. The sample lists fewer than 40,000 distinct CDR3 sequences, approximately 15% occurring once. Germline CDR1 MNHNY, CDR2 SVGAGI (reference sequence). J lost 0 bases, V lost 6 bases, and 5 bases had no gene match. The CDR3 is 14 amino acids. This clonotype ranks as medium-sized (0.01 to 0.1%). An oligonucleotide containing a UMI was ligated to the 3' end of TCR cDNA. Cells were not sorted; total RNA input targeted about 1 to 1,100 ng.

The genes are TRBV6-6 and TRBJ2-7, with 7 bases matching TRBD2. The sequence was obtained from a female donor in good health. CDR3 sequence (DNA): TGTGCCAGCAGCCTGCGGGAGAGCTCCTACGAGCAGTACTTC. Its protein product is CASSLRESSYEQYF.